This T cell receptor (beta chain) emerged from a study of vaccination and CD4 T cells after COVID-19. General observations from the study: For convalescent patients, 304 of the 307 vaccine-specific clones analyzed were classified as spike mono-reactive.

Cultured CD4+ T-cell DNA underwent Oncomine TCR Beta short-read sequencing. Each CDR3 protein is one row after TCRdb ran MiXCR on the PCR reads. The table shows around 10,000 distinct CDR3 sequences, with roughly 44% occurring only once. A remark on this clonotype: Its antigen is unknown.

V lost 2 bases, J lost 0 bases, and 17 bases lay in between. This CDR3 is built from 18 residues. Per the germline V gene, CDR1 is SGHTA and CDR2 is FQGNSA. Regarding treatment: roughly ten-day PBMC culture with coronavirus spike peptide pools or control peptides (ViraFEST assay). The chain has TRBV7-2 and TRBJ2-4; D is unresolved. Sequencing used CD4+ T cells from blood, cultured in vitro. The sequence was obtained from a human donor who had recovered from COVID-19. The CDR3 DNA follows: TGTGCCAGCAGCTTACTCCCCCCCAGGCGTGTAGCCAAAAACATTCAGTACTTC. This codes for CASSLLPPRRVAKNIQYF.